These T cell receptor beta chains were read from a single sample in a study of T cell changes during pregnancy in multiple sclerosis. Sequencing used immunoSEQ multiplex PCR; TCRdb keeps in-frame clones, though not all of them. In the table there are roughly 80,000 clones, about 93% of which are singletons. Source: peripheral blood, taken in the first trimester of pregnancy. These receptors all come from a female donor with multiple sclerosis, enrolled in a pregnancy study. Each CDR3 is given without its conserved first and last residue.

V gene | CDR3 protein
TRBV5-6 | ASSGGKGYGYT
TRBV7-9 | ASSFSVYTGELF
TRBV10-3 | AISESGTGNTGELF
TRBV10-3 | AISEPSGGNTGELF
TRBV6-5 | ASGTGNVNYGYT
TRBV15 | ATSRGWRDTEAF
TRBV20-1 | SATGDTEAF
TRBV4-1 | ASRSSRGSTNEKLF
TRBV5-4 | ASSLGTGYNSPLH
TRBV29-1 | SVTRGTPGNTIY
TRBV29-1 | SVEEATAPNEKLF
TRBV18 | ASSPQGALTEQY
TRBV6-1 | ATSDRGGYT
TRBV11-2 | ASSSWTSATNEQF
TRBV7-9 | ASSPTSGRASEQF
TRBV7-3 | ASSLTRERTDTQY
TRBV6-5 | ASSYEGRGTEAF
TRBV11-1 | ASSLEQGRANYGYT
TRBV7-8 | ASSLAGTNTYEQY
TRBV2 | ASSGQYNEQF
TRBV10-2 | ASSVGVGRVNWVAF
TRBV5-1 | ASSLAGRGGNTEAF
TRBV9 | ASSVATAGELF
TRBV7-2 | ASSFLRQGETQY
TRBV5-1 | ASSLTGDNTEAF
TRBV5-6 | ASSFRGMGHGYT
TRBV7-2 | ASSLELVRGHTEAF
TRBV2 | ATRGYSSSGNTIY
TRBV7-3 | ASSLMAGSTDTQY
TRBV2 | ASSEARDRPNTGELF
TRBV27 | ASSLGQIPYEQY
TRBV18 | ASSPKRETQY
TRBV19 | ASSVPGLVRVEQF
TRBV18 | ASSLLAGGYSYNEQF
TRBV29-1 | SVADNYEQY
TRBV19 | ASSSRVSGEQY
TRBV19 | ASSNSGTASYEQY
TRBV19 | ASSIAGDSGNTIY
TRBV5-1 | ASSFLAGGPDEQF
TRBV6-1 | ASSRTASTDTQY
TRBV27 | ASSPPIQGSPLH
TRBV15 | ATSRVGGSHEQY
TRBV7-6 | ASSPRDSNTGELF
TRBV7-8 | ASSSSGTPAKNIQY
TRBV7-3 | ASSLIASNEQF
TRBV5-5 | ASSSTDTQY
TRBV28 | ASSSDPTGVPYSSGNTIY
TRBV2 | ASRVRGATDTQY
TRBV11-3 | ASSLAGGSTDTQY
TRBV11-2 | ASTLLFGSSAGGGDTQY